Listed below are T cell receptor beta chains from one sample, sequenced in a study of CD8 T cells in Susac syndrome. TCRdb itself ran the immunoSEQ multiplex PCR reads through MiXCR, one entry per CDR3 protein. The sample holds over 150,000 distinct CDR3 sequences, about 96% seen once. Sequenced input: CD4+ T cells from PBMCs. The receptors originated from a human donor with Susac syndrome. The CDR3 runs from the conserved cysteine through the conserved F or W. The D gene is left open where the match is weak. Rows may omit the clone size; those that give it use once, few, many or a size class.

>-|TRBJ2-1|TRBV30|-
CAWSIGGALHEQFF
TGTGCCTGGAGTATCGGCGGGGCACTACATGAGCAGTTCTTC
>TRBD1|TRBJ1-5|TRBV5-1|once
CASSLGDRGNQPQHF
TGCGCCAGCAGCTTGGGGGACAGGGGGAATCAGCCCCAGCATTTT
>-|TRBJ1-4|TRBV20-1|-
CSARDAKRANEKLFF
TGCAGTGCTAGAGATGCCAAGCGGGCTAATGAAAAACTGTTTTTT
>-|TRBJ2-6|TRBV15|-
CATSKGDSGANVLTF
TGTGCCACCAGCAAGGGAGACTCTGGGGCCAACGTCCTGACTTTC
>-|TRBJ2-3|TRBV5-1|once
CASSFTPAFTTDTQYF
TGCGCCAGCAGCTTTACTCCGGCCTTCACCACAGATACGCAGTATTTT
>-|TRBJ2-1|TRBV11-1|-
CASSAVTGVEFNEQFF
TGTGCCAGCAGCGCCGTAACGGGAGTGGAATTCAATGAGCAGTTCTTC
>TRBD2|TRBJ2-4|TRBV6-6|once
CASISGRDIQYF
TGTGCCAGCATTTCTGGGAGGGACATTCAGTACTTC
>-|TRBJ1-4|TRBV30|once
CAWGSGKKLFF
TGTGCCTGGGGTTCGGGGAAAAAACTGTTTTTT
>-|TRBJ2-5|TRBV24-1|-
CATSESEETQYF
TGTGCCACCAGTGAGTCGGAAGAGACCCAGTACTTC
>TRBD2|TRBJ2-7|TRBV19|-
CASSGMRTSGRSPYEQYF
TGTGCCAGTAGTGGTATGAGGACTAGCGGGAGGTCTCCCTACGAGCAGTACTTC
>-|TRBJ2-5|TRBV2|-
CASSEHQQETQYF
TGTGCCAGCAGTGAACACCAGCAAGAGACCCAGTACTTC
>-|TRBJ2-5|TRBV29-1|-
CSVEPHPGETQYF
TGCAGCGTTGAGCCTCATCCTGGAGAGACCCAGTACTTC
>TRBD1|TRBJ1-5|TRBV29-1|-
CSVEFTWDSRTPNQPQHF
TGCAGCGTTGAATTTACATGGGACAGCCGAACCCCCAATCAGCCCCAGCATTTT
>-|TRBJ2-7|TRBV30|-
CAWSVPGSAYEQYF
TGTGCCTGGAGTGTACCGGGTAGCGCTTACGAGCAGTACTTC
>-|TRBJ2-3|TRBV20-1|-
CSARDEGSSTDTQYF
TGCAGTGCTAGAGATGAGGGATCTAGCACAGATACGCAGTATTTT
>TRBD2|TRBJ2-7|TRBV30|-
CAWGSGSTAYEQYF
TGTGCCTGGGGGAGCGGGAGTACCGCCTACGAGCAGTACTTC
>TRBD2|TRBJ2-1|TRBV20-1|-
CSAPLAGGSSYNEQFF
TGCAGTGCTCCACTAGCGGGGGGAAGCTCCTACAATGAGCAGTTCTTC
>-|TRBJ2-7|TRBV28|-
CASSIGGVPYEQYF
TGTGCCAGCTCAATCGGAGGGGTCCCCTACGAGCAGTACTTC
>TRBD1|TRBJ2-1|TRBV30|-
CAWSSPPGTGYNEQFF
TGTGCCTGGAGTTCTCCCCCCGGGACAGGCTACAATGAGCAGTTCTTC
>-|TRBJ2-4|TRBV5-1|-
CASSLGGTPNIQYF
TGCGCCAGCAGCTTAGGCGGGACCCCCAACATTCAGTACTTC
>-|TRBJ1-2|TRBV4-3|-
CASSRTQEDGYTF
TGCGCCAGCAGCCGGACCCAGGAAGATGGCTACACCTTC
>-|TRBJ1-1|TRBV7-2|-
CASSQQGTSAEAFF
TGTGCCAGCAGTCAACAGGGAACGAGCGCTGAAGCTTTCTTT
>-|TRBJ2-3|TRBV28|-
CASSPLRGANTDTQYF
TGTGCCAGCAGTCCCCTACGGGGGGCTAACACAGATACGCAGTATTTT
>TRBD1|TRBJ2-7|TRBV6-2/TRBV6-3|-
CASSYRPGQGGFAYEQYF
TGTGCCAGCAGTTACCGGCCGGGACAGGGGGGATTCGCCTACGAGCAGTACTTC
>-|TRBJ2-3|TRBV23-1|-
CASSPRGSTDTQYF
TGCGCCAGCAGTCCGAGGGGGAGCACAGATACGCAGTATTTT
>TRBD2|TRBJ2-1|TRBV4-3|-
CASTPGLDRLEQFF
TGCGCCAGCACACCGGGACTAGATCGTCTAGAGCAGTTCTTC
>TRBD1|TRBJ2-4|TRBV29-1|-
CSVAGDRGNPIAKNIQYF
TGCAGCGTTGCGGGGGACAGGGGAAATCCGATAGCCAAAAACATTCAGTACTTC
>TRBD1|TRBJ1-2|TRBV9|-
CASSVGPPDRGYSYTF
TGTGCCAGCAGCGTAGGACCCCCAGACAGGGGGTATAGCTACACCTTC
>-|TRBJ2-1|TRBV29-1|-
CSVEEVGRQTDEQFF
TGCAGCGTTGAAGAAGTGGGACGGCAAACGGATGAGCAGTTCTTC
>-|TRBJ1-6|TRBV15|-
CATSRESLGVSPLHF
TGTGCCACCAGCAGAGAGTCATTGGGCGTCTCACCCCTCCACTTT
>TRBD2|TRBJ2-3|TRBV20-1|-
CSAERASGSDTQYF
TGCAGTGCCGAGAGGGCTAGCGGATCAGATACGCAGTATTTT
>TRBD2|TRBJ2-3|TRBV5-4|once
CASSLSAGATTDTQYF
TGTGCCAGCAGCTTGTCCGCGGGAGCGACCACAGATACGCAGTATTTT
>TRBD1|TRBJ2-1|TRBV6-4|-
CASSEGTGAYNEQFF
TGTGCCAGCAGTGAGGGGACAGGGGCGTACAATGAGCAGTTCTTC
>-|TRBJ2-2|TRBV5-4|once
CASSRAEGPAGELFF
TGTGCCAGCAGCAGGGCGGAGGGCCCGGCCGGGGAGCTGTTTTTT
>-|TRBJ2-7|TRBV12-3/TRBV12-4|-
CASSFGAGSYEQYF
TGTGCCAGCAGTTTTGGAGCTGGGAGCTACGAGCAGTACTTC
>TRBD1|TRBJ2-4|TRBV29-1|-
CSVGGQGALNIQYF
TGCAGCGTCGGAGGACAGGGGGCGTTGAACATTCAGTACTTC
>TRBD2|TRBJ2-3|TRBV27|-
CASRSGGALRTDTQYF
TGTGCCAGTCGTAGCGGGGGGGCCTTGAGAACAGATACGCAGTATTTT
>-|TRBJ1-1|TRBV4-3|once
CASSASVLMNTEAFF
TGCGCCAGCAGCGCCTCAGTGTTGATGAACACTGAAGCTTTCTTT
>TRBD2|TRBJ2-7|TRBV27|once
CASRGLAVGLPYEQYF
TGTGCCAGCAGGGGACTAGCGGTAGGTCTCCCCTACGAGCAGTACTTC
>-|TRBJ1-4|TRBV28|-
CASSRREKLFF
TGTGCCAGCAGTAGGCGGGAAAAACTGTTTTTT
>TRBD1|TRBJ1-4|TRBV29-1|-
CSVSGGQGLEKLFF
TGCAGCGTTTCGGGAGGACAGGGTCTTGAAAAACTGTTTTTT
>-|TRBJ2-7|TRBV4-3|-
CASSQDGLNSYEQYF
TGCGCCAGCAGCCAAGATGGGCTTAACTCCTACGAGCAGTACTTC
>TRBD1|TRBJ2-7|TRBV2|once
CASSGQGAEQYF
TGTGCCAGCAGTGGACAGGGGGCCGAGCAGTACTTC
>TRBD1|TRBJ2-3|TRBV27|-
CASRRQGIPDTQYF
TGTGCCAGCAGAAGACAGGGGATCCCAGATACGCAGTATTTT
>TRBD1|TRBJ2-1|TRBV24-1|once
CATSDRDRGSREQFF
TGTGCCACCAGTGACCGGGACAGGGGGTCCAGGGAGCAGTTCTTC
>-|TRBJ1-5|TRBV7-9|-
CASSPARGSNQPQHF
TGTGCCAGCAGCCCGGCCCGGGGGAGCAATCAGCCCCAGCATTTT
>TRBD2|TRBJ2-5|TRBV7-2|-
CASSDRRLAGETQYF
TGTGCCAGCAGCGACCGACGACTAGCCGGGGAGACCCAGTACTTC
>-|TRBJ1-5|TRBV6-4|-
CASSVDSNQPQHF
TGTGCCAGCAGTGTAGATAGCAATCAGCCCCAGCATTTT
>-|TRBJ1-5|TRBV7-2|-
CASSLLGANQPQHF
TGTGCCAGCAGCTTATTAGGGGCCAATCAGCCCCAGCATTTT
>TRBD2|TRBJ2-7|TRBV6-2/TRBV6-3|-
CASSLLAGGGEQYF
TGTGCCAGCAGTCTGCTAGCGGGAGGAGGCGAGCAGTACTTC
>-|TRBJ2-2|TRBV19|-
CASSILPLAGTGELFF
TGTGCCAGTAGTATCTTACCCTTGGCCGGCACCGGGGAGCTGTTTTTT
>-|TRBJ1-1|TRBV29-1|-
CSVEDWKGGAFF
TGCAGCGTTGAAGATTGGAAGGGTGGGGCTTTCTTT
>-|TRBJ1-1|TRBV29-1|once
CSVESDSGAFF
TGCAGCGTTGAATCGGACAGCGGGGCTTTCTTT
>-|TRBJ2-7|TRBV29-1|-
CSGGAAHEQYF
TGCAGCGGCGGAGCGGCCCACGAGCAGTACTTC
>-|TRBJ2-5|TRBV10-3|once
CAISEQETQYF
TGTGCCATCAGTGAACAGGAGACCCAGTACTTC
>TRBD1|TRBJ1-4|TRBV6-4|-
CASSDPGQEIRNEKLFF
TGTGCCAGCAGTGACCCGGGACAGGAGATACGCAATGAAAAACTGTTTTTT
>-|TRBJ2-2|TRBV29-1|-
CSVDAVGVGTGELFF
TGCAGCGTTGATGCCGTGGGGGTAGGGACCGGGGAGCTGTTTTTT
>-|TRBJ2-6|TRBV9|-
CASSVILSGANVLTF
TGTGCCAGCAGCGTTATTCTCTCTGGGGCCAACGTCCTGACTTTC
>-|TRBJ2-3|TRBV6-1|-
CASRREWQGRTDTQYF
TGTGCCAGCAGGAGGGAATGGCAGGGTCGCACAGATACGCAGTATTTT
>TRBD1|TRBJ1-2|TRBV28|-
CASSLSAGQGSYGYTF
TGTGCCAGCAGTTTATCGGCGGGACAGGGAAGCTATGGCTACACCTTC